The next 24 T cell receptor beta chains were all read from a single sample in a study of T-cell memory formation after mild COVID-19. TCRdb re-called the 5' RACE reads with MiXCR, one entry per CDR3 protein. The sample has 450,000 to 650,000 distinct CDR3 sequences, about 20% seen once. Sequencing was carried out using PBMCs or a T cell subset sorted from them (not recorded which). The receptor set was obtained from an adult woman who had mild COVID-19 (a few samples of this study predate the infection). Cell type and time point are not known.

This chain connects TRBV5-6 to TRBJ1-1, with no clear D. The germline gives CDR1 SGHDT, CDR2 YYEEEE. The CDR3 spans 14 residues. V dropped 2 bases and J dropped 0 bases, with 8 bases sitting between them. The CDR3 DNA follows: TGTGCCAGCAGCTTCCAGCCTCTGAACACTGAAGCTTTCTTT. It translates to CASSFQPLNTEAFF.

This clonotype came up a few times. V gene TRBV6-6 combines with J gene TRBJ2-3, with a weak D call TRBD2 (5 bases). The CDR3 runs 16 residues. Germline CDR1 MNHNY, CDR2 SVGAGI (reference sequence). The V end lost 2 bases, the J end lost 3 bases, and 15 bases lay between the germline ends. The CDR3 DNA follows: TGTGCCAGCAGTTACGCGGACTTCGCTGCTACAGATACGCAGTATTTT. This codes for CASSYADFAATDTQYF.

This clonotype has more than one count but fewer than ten. The rearrangement uses TRBV7-9 and TRBJ2-5, with D perhaps given as TRBD1 or TRBD2 (5 bases each). The length of the CDR3 is 15 residues. With 2 bases removed from V and 4 bases from J, the gap between germline ends came to 14 bases. Germline V CDR1 and CDR2: SEHNR, FQNEAQ (reference sequence). CDR3 DNA: TGTGCCAGCAGCTTACCCGGCCCGAGGGGAGAGACCCAGTACTTC. This codes for CASSLPGPRGETQYF.

The chain is built from TRBV6-5 and TRBJ1-1; possible D gene TRBD1, 5 bases. From germline, CDR1 is MNHEY and CDR2 SVGAGI. Trimming left V 2 bases short and J 4 bases short, with 11 bases between. This CDR3 is built from 14 residues. CDR3 in amino acids: CASSYQVGATEAFF. In DNA, the CDR3 is TGTGCCAGCAGTTACCAGGTCGGGGCCACTGAAGCTTTCTTT.

The genes are TRBV6-6 and TRBJ1-6; 12 bases map to TRBD1. J gave up 9 bases and V 2 bases, and 5 bases lay outside the gene matches. This CDR3 spans 16 amino acids. Germline CDR1 reads MNHNY; CDR2 reads SVGAGI (reference sequence). DNA of the CDR3: TGTGCCAGCAGTTACGGGGGACAGGGGGCGCCTTCACCCCTCCACTTT. Its protein product is CASSYGGQGAPSPLHF.

The chain joins TRBV14 to TRBJ1-1; D perhaps matches TRBD1 (5 bases). The length of the CDR3 is 17 residues. The germline V gene encodes CDR1 SGHDN and CDR2 FVKESK. Deletions cut 7 bases from V and 0 bases from J, with 21 bases between. CDR3 residues: CASIVPGTDPMNTEAFF. The CDR3 DNA reads TGTGCCAGCATCGTACCCGGGACGGATCCCATGAACACTGAAGCTTTCTTT. Filled out from reference TRBV14 and TRBJ1-1, the complete variable domain reads EAGVTQFPSHSVIEKGQTVTLRCDPISGHDNLYWYRRVMGKEIKFLLHFVKESKQDESGMPNNRFLAERTGGTYSTLKVQPAELEDSGVYFCASIVPGTDPMNTEAFFGQGTRLTVV.

There are a few counts of this clonotype. The CDR3 DNA reads TGTGCCAGCAGCGTAGGAGCGGACAATTCCTACGAGCAGTACTTC. Encoded protein: CASSVGADNSYEQYF. The chain employs TRBV9 and TRBJ2-7; the D call may be TRBD1 or TRBD2 (5 bases each). Trimming removed 0 bases from V and 1 base from J, with 11 bases in between. CDR1 and CDR2 from the germline V gene are SGDLS and YYNGEE. The CDR3 is 15 residues long.

The chain links TRBV7-9 to TRBJ2-5; a weak D match, TRBD1 (6 bases). The germline V and J ends were trimmed by 1 base and 5 bases, with 17 bases remaining between them. The germline V gene has CDR1 SEHNR and CDR2 FQNEAQ (reference sequence). This CDR3 region has 16 residues. CDR3 DNA sequence: TGTGCCAGCAGCTTAGGAGTGGATGGGGGCAGTGAGACCCAGTACTTC. Translation gives CASSLGVDGGSETQYF.

The chain carries TRBV20-1 and TRBJ2-5; 11 bases are a match to TRBD2. The CDR3 totals 16 residues. Germline V gene lookup returns CDR1 DFQATT and CDR2 SNEGSKA (reference sequence). The ends lost 3 bases at V and 2 bases at J; junction bases unmatched: 8. The CDR3 DNA reads TGCAGTGCTAGCCGCCTCCCTAGCGGGGGGCAAGAGACCCAGTACTTC. This encodes CSASRLPSGGQETQYF.

The chain links TRBV7-6 to TRBJ2-2; D may be TRBD1 (5 bases). Germline V lookup: CDR1 SGHVS, CDR2 FNYEAQ. V shed 5 bases and J shed 0 bases, with 16 bases lying between them. This CDR3 contains 17 residues. The CDR3, as DNA: TGTGCCAGCAGCCGTCAGGGATCGGCCTCGAACACCGGGGAGCTGTTTTTT. Translated, it gives CASSRQGSASNTGELFF. Drawing the rest from reference TRBV7-6 and TRBJ2-2, the complete variable domain is GAGVSQSPRYKVTKRGQDVALRCDPISGHVSLYWYRQALGQGPEFLTYFNYEAQQDKSGLPNDRFSAERPEGSISTLTIQRTEQRDSAMYRCASSRQGSASNTGELFFGEGSRLTVL.

The J gene is TRBJ2-7, the V gene TRBV12-3 or TRBV12-4; 7 bases are a match to TRBD2. The CDR3 runs 13 residues. V shed 3 bases, J shed 7 bases, and the junction held 6 bases outside the gene matches. This CDR3 is CASSFYAGEEQYF. In nucleotides, the CDR3 is TGTGCCAGCAGTTTCTACGCGGGAGAAGAGCAGTACTTC.

V usage is TRBV7-2 and J usage is TRBJ2-1, with D perhaps TRBD1 (5 bases). There are 16 residues in the CDR3. The germline CDR1 and CDR2 sequences are SGHTA and FQGNSA. Trimming stripped 0 bases from V and 2 bases from J, with 11 bases between. The CDR3 is CASSLAWAGTYNEQFF. CDR3 in DNA: TGTGCCAGCAGCTTAGCGTGGGCAGGGACCTACAATGAGCAGTTCTTC.

The rearrangement links TRBV6-1 to TRBJ1-3; tentative D call: TRBD1 (5 bases). Per germline, CDR1 MNHNS and CDR2 SASEGT. The CDR3 spans 13 residues. The germline V and J ends were trimmed by 9 bases and 1 base, with 10 bases remaining between them. CDR3 coding DNA: TGTGCCAGTATCAGGGAATCTGGAAACACCATATATTTT. Its translation is CASIRESGNTIYF.

The chain employs TRBV5-1 and TRBJ2-7, with 10 nucleotides matching TRBD1. Germline CDR1 SGHRS, CDR2 YFSETQ. The CDR3 sequence is 14 residues long. V trimming: 7 bases; J trimming: 5 bases; junction bases outside the gene matches: 9. In nucleotides, the CDR3 is TGCGCCAGCCGCCGGGACAGGGGCTTACACGAGCAGTACTTC. It specifies CASRRDRGLHEQYF.

This clonotype was found a few times. This chain links TRBV7-9 with TRBJ2-3; TRBD2 matches 8 bases. CDR1 SEHNR and CDR2 FQNEAQ come from the germline V gene (reference sequence). V dropped 5 bases and J dropped 0; count of bases not matched to a gene: 10. This CDR3 spans 17 amino acids. This CDR3 is CASSPLRASGSTDTQYF. CDR3 sequence (DNA): TGTGCCAGCAGCCCCCTTCGAGCTAGCGGGAGCACAGATACGCAGTATTTT.

This clonotype has a handful of counts. The chain links TRBV20-1 to TRBJ2-1, with 8 nucleotides matching TRBD2. Looked up from germline, CDR1 is DFQATT and CDR2 is SNEGSKA (reference sequence). The junction had 7 bases not matched to a gene; V was cut back by 0 bases and J by 9 bases. The CDR3 has 14 residues. Here the CDR3 DNA reads TGCAGTGCTAGAGATGAGCGGGAGTGGAGTGAGCAGTTCTTC. It encodes CSARDEREWSEQFF.

The V and J genes are TRBV4-1 and TRBJ2-7; D is possibly TRBD1 (6 bases). Germline V gene data show CDR1 as MGHRA and CDR2 as YSYEKL. V was pared by 1 base and J by 2 bases, with 12 bases between. This CDR3 contains 15 residues. CDR3: CASSQVGTTTYEQYF. CDR3 nucleotides: TGCGCCAGCAGCCAAGTAGGGACAACGACCTACGAGCAGTACTTC.

This clonotype occurred many times. The V gene is TRBV5-1, the J gene TRBJ1-6; 12 bases agree with TRBD1. J lost 9 bases, V lost 4 bases, and 2 bases had no gene match. This CDR3 region has 14 residues. Per germline, CDR1 SGHRS and CDR2 YFSETQ. Here the CDR3 DNA reads TGCGCCAGCAGCCGGGGACAGGGGGCTTCACCCCTCCACTTT. This gives the protein CASSRGQGASPLHF.

The chain couples TRBV2 to TRBJ2-3; TRBD1 might be the D (6 bases). Germline V gene lookup returns CDR1 SNHLY and CDR2 FYNNEI. This CDR3 has 15 residues. The germline V and J ends were trimmed by 5 bases and 4 bases, with 16 bases remaining between them. As DNA, the CDR3 is TGTGCCAGCAGTCCCGATTGGGGGCCGGCAGATACGCAGTATTTT. Protein: CASSPDWGPADTQYF.

This chain joins TRBV6-1 and TRBJ1-2, with D hard to call. This CDR3 region has 13 residues. V was shortened by 7 bases and J by 5 bases, with 14 bases between the two germline ends. Germline V CDR1 and CDR2: MNHNS, SASEGT. In DNA, the CDR3 is TGTGCCAGCAAGCCAGCCGGTGGTTATGGCTACACCTTC. Encoded protein: CASKPAGGYGYTF.

This chain links TRBV13 with TRBJ2-7; D may be TRBD2 (6 bases). V was pared by 4 bases and J by 3 bases, with 16 bases between. Germline V gene lookup returns CDR1 PRHDT and CDR2 FYEKMQ (reference sequence). This CDR3 region has 15 residues. This chain's CDR3 is CASSYPRAGNYEQYF. The CDR3, as DNA: TGTGCCAGCAGCTACCCTAGGGCGGGAAACTACGAGCAGTACTTC.

This chain joins TRBV7-2 and TRBJ1-5; D gene uncertain. V was pared by 3 bases and J by 11 bases, with 8 bases between. CDR3 length equals 11 residues. CDR1 is SGHTA, CDR2 FQGNSA, per germline. In DNA, the CDR3 is TGTGCCAGCAGCTTTGACAAGACCCAGCATTTT. Translation: CASSFDKTQHF.

The chain uses TRBV5-1 and TRBJ1-5, with a tentative D call TRBD1 (5 bases). CDR1 and CDR2 (germline): SGHRS, YFSETQ. The CDR3 length is 17 residues. V dropped 3 bases and J dropped 3 bases, with 19 bases sitting between them. CDR3 coding DNA: TGCGCCAGCAGCTCGGGGCTTTGGGCGATTTTCAATCAGCCCCAGCATTTT. Its translation is CASSSGLWAIFNQPQHF.

The chain combines TRBV18 with TRBJ1-1, with a possible D match to TRBD1 (6 bases). Germline CDR1 KGHSH, CDR2 LQKENI. Trimming left V 3 bases short and J 1 base short, with 18 bases between. This CDR3 has 17 amino acids. Written as DNA, the CDR3 is TGTGCCAGCTCACCTCGACCACGGGGGGCCGGGAACACTGAAGCTTTCTTT. It yields the protein CASSPRPRGAGNTEAFF.